What follows are 28 T cell receptor beta chains derived from one specimen sequenced in a study of blood T cells in healthy people across ages. A second roughly 6 to 12 cycle PCR used barcoded and J-beta primers. Via MiXCR, TCRdb re-called the 5' RACE reads, giving one row per CDR3 protein. The table shows about 720,000 distinct CDR3 sequences, with approximately 21% occurring only once. Sequenced: blood. The source is a man in his sixties or seventies in good health.

The V and J genes are TRBV20-1 and TRBJ2-5, with D possibly TRBD2 on 6 matching bases. The J call may be mistaken, given a closer DNA end match to TRBJ2-7. This CDR3 spans 15 amino acids. Germline CDR1 is DFQATT and CDR2 is SNEGSKA (reference sequence). Here the CDR3 DNA reads TGCAGTGCTAGAGATCAAAGGGCTAGCGTGGACGAGCAGTACTTC. Translation gives CSARDQRASVDEQYF.

This clonotype was found a few times. One junction end disagrees with the germline gene, perhaps due to a read error. The J gene is TRBJ1-2, the V gene TRBV6-5, with 9 bases lining up with TRBD1. This CDR3 spans 14 amino acids. Germline lookup yields CDR1 MNHEY and CDR2 SVGAGI. CDR3 sequence (DNA): TGTGCCTGCAGTTACTCACAGGGGGCGTATGGCTACACCTTC. Its protein is CACSYSQGAYGYTF.

The chain recombines TRBV20-1 with TRBJ2-1; TRBD2 might be the D (6 bases). V was pared by 0 bases and J by 12 bases, with 9 bases between. The CDR3 length is 11 residues. The germline V gene encodes CDR1 DFQATT and CDR2 SNEGSKA (reference sequence). Here the CDR3 DNA reads TGCAGTGCTAGAGATAACGGGGGGCAGTTCTTC. This sequence encodes CSARDNGGQFF.

This clonotype was seen repeatedly, ten times or more. The junction departs from the called germline gene at one end, perhaps through a read error. V is TRBV7-8 and J is TRBJ2-1; 15 bases fit TRBD2. Germline V gives CDR1 SGHVS, CDR2 FQNEAQ. This CDR3 contains 15 residues. Here the CDR3 reads CASSLGTSGRNEQFF. The DNA for the CDR3 is TGTGCCAGCAGTTTAGGGACTAGCGGGAGGAATGAGCAGTTCTTC.

The chain links TRBV19 to TRBJ1-1; 7 nucleotides align to TRBD1. With V trimmed by 2 bases and J by 6 bases, 6 bases remained unmatched. The CDR3 contains 14 residues. Germline loops: CDR1 LNHDA, CDR2 SQIVND (reference sequence). DNA for the CDR3: TGTGCCAGTAGTATAAACCTGGACAGGCCTGAAGCTTTCTTT. Protein product: CASSINLDRPEAFF.

The rearrangement links TRBV9 to TRBJ2-3; D gene ambiguous. V lost 0 bases and J lost 5, with 19 bases in between. The CDR3 spans 17 residues. The germline gives CDR1 SGDLS, CDR2 YYNGEE. The DNA of the CDR3 is TGTGCCAGCAGCGTAGCCCTCTCGACGGCTAGGAGAGATACGCAGTATTTT. Residues: CASSVALSTARRDTQYF.

This clonotype was detected a few times. The chain recombines TRBV7-2 with TRBJ2-5; 9 bases agree with TRBD2. From germline, CDR1 is SGHTA and CDR2 FQGNSA. The CDR3 sequence is 16 residues long. V was pared by 1 base and J by 2 bases, with 5 bases of the junction left unmatched. This chain's CDR3 is CASSLGSGGTQETQYF. Written as DNA, the CDR3 is TGTGCCAGCAGCTTAGGTAGCGGGGGAACACAAGAGACCCAGTACTTC.

This clonotype has more than one count but fewer than ten. The DNA for the CDR3 is TGTGCCAGCAGCTCATTAGCGGGAGAAACAGATACGCAGTATTTT. Amino acid sequence: CASSSLAGETDTQYF. The chain combines TRBV7-2 with TRBJ2-3; 9 bases map to TRBD2. CDR1 and CDR2 (germline): SGHTA, FQGNSA. V shed 4 bases and J 3 bases; nucleotides not matched to a gene: 5. The CDR3 consists of 15 residues.

The chain is built from TRBV24-1 and TRBJ2-1, with D unresolved. The V end was cut by 0 bases, the J end by 8 bases, with 10 bases between. CDR1 and CDR2 (germline): KGHDR, SFDVKD. The CDR3 runs 14 residues. CDR3 region: CATSDLGASDEQFF. CDR3 sequence (DNA): TGTGCCACCAGTGATTTGGGTGCTTCCGATGAGCAGTTCTTC.

This clonotype was recorded a few times. The chain combines TRBV19 with TRBJ1-4, with 7 bases lining up with TRBD1. Looked up from germline, CDR1 is LNHDA and CDR2 is SQIVND (reference sequence). The CDR3 runs to 15 residues. The junction had 8 bases not matched to a gene; V was cut back by 5 bases and J by 5 bases. CDR3 protein: CASSATGERNEKLFF. CDR3 bases: TGTGCCAGTAGTGCAACAGGGGAGAGGAATGAAAAACTGTTTTTT. Using reference TRBV19 and TRBJ1-4 for the parts outside the CDR3, the full variable domain is DGGITQSPKYLFRKEGQNVTLSCEQNLNHDAMYWYRQDPGQGLRLIYYSQIVNDFQKGDIAEGYSVSREKKESFPLTVTSAQKNPTAFYLCASSATGERNEKLFFGSGTQLSVL.

CDR3 nucleotide sequence: TGTGCCAGCAGTGATGAGGCAGGTCACGAGCAGTACTTC. Its protein is CASSDEAGHEQYF. V is TRBV2 and J is TRBJ2-7; D is uncertain. Between the trimmed V and J ends, which lost 3 bases and 5 bases, there was a span of 11 bases. This CDR3 is 13 amino acids long. Germline V gene sequence: CDR1 SNHLY, CDR2 FYNNEI.

The chain couples TRBV6-1 to TRBJ2-1; D remains ambiguous. Germline V gives CDR1 MNHNS, CDR2 SASEGT. The V gene lost 5 bases and the J gene lost 8 bases, with 7 bases spanning the gap. This CDR3 is 11 amino acids long. This CDR3 is CASSREYEQFF. In nucleotides, the CDR3 is TGTGCCAGCAGTCGTGAATATGAGCAGTTCTTC.

This clonotype has only a few counts. The V gene is TRBV2, the J gene TRBJ1-1, with no clear D. Germline assignment: CDR1 SNHLY and CDR2 FYNNEI. Trimming took 7 bases from V and 1 from J, leaving 13 bases between them. The CDR3 sequence is 14 residues long. The CDR3 region has the DNA TGTGCCAGCACTGGATTGGGGAAGAACACTGAAGCTTTCTTT. It is translated as CASTGLGKNTEAFF.

This clonotype has a handful of counts. The chain is built from TRBV12-3 or TRBV12-4 and TRBJ2-1, with 8 nucleotides matching TRBD2. The J call is in doubt because the DNA end fits TRBJ2-5 better. The CDR3 sequence is 14 residues long. CDR3 nucleotides: TGTGCCAGCAGTTTTCGGGGGGGCCGGGAGACCCAGTACTTC. Protein sequence: CASSFRGGRETQYF.

The chain employs TRBV3-1 and TRBJ2-7; 9 bases map to TRBD2. The J call may be incorrect, as the DNA end agrees better with TRBJ2-1. Germline V gene lookup returns CDR1 LGHDT and CDR2 YNNKEL (reference sequence). The CDR3 runs to 21 residues. DNA of the CDR3: TGTGCCAGCAGTCCCGGACTGGCGGGAGGGTCCCGGGTGAGGTCCTACAATGAGCAGTTCTTC. Protein product: CASSPGLAGGSRVRSYNEQFF.

This clonotype occurred a few times. V is TRBV4-1 and J is TRBJ1-2; tentatively, D is TRBD1 (6 bases). Germline V gene data show CDR1 as MGHRA and CDR2 as YSYEKL. The CDR3 runs to 14 residues. Trimming removed 6 bases at V and 8 bases at J, with 19 bases between. The CDR3 DNA reads as TGCGCCAGCAGTCTTGACAGGAGCGCTCAGGGCTACACCTTC. Translating gives CASSLDRSAQGYTF.

This clonotype was seen only a few times. This chain connects TRBV7-9 to TRBJ2-1; 7 bases are shared with TRBD2. The ends lost 2 bases at V and 9 bases at J; junction bases unmatched: 10. CDR1 is SEHNR, CDR2 FQNEAQ, per germline (reference sequence). This CDR3 is built from 15 residues. The CDR3, as DNA: TGTGCCAGCAGCTTAAAAAGCGGGGTCGTGAGTGAGCAGTTCTTC. The encoded protein is CASSLKSGVVSEQFF.

The chain employs TRBV13 and TRBJ2-2; D call uncertain. V gave up 5 bases and J gave up 10 bases, with 11 bases separating them. Germline assignment: CDR1 PRHDT and CDR2 FYEKMQ (reference sequence). The CDR3 loop spans 12 amino acids. The CDR3 reads CASSLSRLELFF. CDR3 nucleotides: TGTGCCAGCAGCCTCTCTCGGTTGGAGCTGTTTTTT.

The V gene is TRBV20-1, the J gene TRBJ2-3, with TRBD2 as a possible D gene (5 bases). The CDR3 is made up of 14 amino acids. Trimming shortened V by 6 bases and J by 10 bases, and 23 bases separated the two germline ends. Looked up from germline, CDR1 is DFQATT and CDR2 is SNEGSKA (reference sequence). As DNA, the CDR3 is TGCAGTGCCGAAACTCTCCGGGGTGGAGCGGCGCAGTATTTT. This encodes CSAETLRGGAAQYF.

This rearrangement joins TRBV7-9 to TRBJ1-1; possibly TRBD1 for D (5 bases). The CDR3 length is 14 residues. Germline CDR1 SEHNR, CDR2 FQNEAQ (reference sequence). V was cut by 5 bases and J by 5 bases, with 15 bases left in between. CDR3 in amino acids: CASSRGELGTEAFF. The CDR3 coding sequence is TGTGCCAGCAGCCGGGGGGAACTGGGGACTGAAGCTTTCTTT.

This clonotype was counted between two and nine times. The genes are TRBV27 and TRBJ2-7, with D perhaps matching TRBD2 (5 bases). V was pared by 2 bases and J by 3 bases, with 8 bases between. The CDR3 is 13 amino acids. CDR1 and CDR2 (germline): MNHEY, SMNVEV (reference sequence). CDR3 protein: CASSLAGFYEQYF. The CDR3, as DNA: TGTGCCAGCAGTTTAGCGGGCTTCTACGAGCAGTACTTC.

This clonotype was found a few times. The rearrangement uses TRBV5-5 and TRBJ1-4, with 9 bases aligning to TRBD1. CDR3 length: 15 residues. V shed 5 bases, J shed 5 bases, and the junction held 7 bases outside the gene matches. Per germline, CDR1 SGHKS and CDR2 YYEKEE (reference sequence). The CDR3 is CASSLTGQGNEKLFF. As DNA, the CDR3 is TGTGCCAGCAGTTTGACCGGACAGGGGAATGAAAAACTGTTTTTT.

This chain joins TRBV5-1 and TRBJ2-1; D is possibly TRBD1 (6 bases). The CDR3 is made up of 15 amino acids. Trimming stripped 4 bases from V and 5 bases from J, with 16 bases between. The germline CDR1 and CDR2 sequences are SGHRS and YFSETQ. The CDR3 DNA sequence: TGCGCCAGCAGCCTGGAAGGGACAAGACACAATGAGCAGTTCTTC. Protein product: CASSLEGTRHNEQFF.

This clonotype was seen a few times. The chain is built from TRBV10-3 and TRBJ2-5; perhaps TRBD2 as D (6 bases). The end of the DNA is better explained by TRBJ2-7, so the J call may be wrong. Looked up from germline, CDR1 is ENHRY and CDR2 is SYGVKD. This CDR3 has 13 amino acids. CDR3 nucleotide sequence: TGTGCCATCAAGGCCGGGGGATTCGACGAGCAGTACTTC. Translated: CAIKAGGFDEQYF.

This clonotype was seen only a few times. This rearrangement joins TRBV6-1 to TRBJ1-5; TRBD1 might be the D (5 bases). The CDR3 sequence is 15 residues long. The germline V gene has CDR1 MNHNS and CDR2 SASEGT. Trimming left V 3 bases short and J 8 bases short, with 17 bases between. The CDR3 is CASSDMTVRSKPQHF. The CDR3 DNA reads TGTGCCAGCAGTGATATGACAGTTAGGTCGAAGCCCCAGCATTTT.

This sequence joins TRBV20-1 and TRBJ1-2, with D maybe TRBD1 (6 bases). In germline, CDR1 is DFQATT, CDR2 SNEGSKA (reference sequence). This CDR3 spans 13 amino acids. V dropped 6 bases and J dropped 0 bases, with 11 bases sitting between them. The CDR3: CSARQDANYGYTF. The CDR3, as DNA: TGCAGTGCGCGACAGGATGCTAACTATGGCTACACCTTC.

About this clonotype: A much larger clone lies a single base off, so this may be a read error. The chain combines TRBV11-2 with TRBJ1-4, with 10 bases lining up with TRBD1. The V segment lost 4 bases and the J segment 7 bases; nucleotides outside the gene matches: 3. Germline-derived CDR1 and CDR2 are SGHAT and FQNNGV. The CDR3 runs 14 residues. CDR3 coding DNA: TGTGCCAGCAGCTGGACAGGGGGTAGTGAAAAACTGTTTTTT. Translating gives CASSWTGGSEKLFF.

This clonotype was picked up a small number of times. The rearrangement links TRBV12-3 or TRBV12-4 to TRBJ1-1; no firm D call. The CDR3 runs 14 residues. The ends were cut back, 7 bases at V and 0 bases at J, with 12 bases in the middle. The DNA of the CDR3 is TGTGCCAGCACCTTGCCCATCATGAACACTGAAGCTTTCTTT. Amino acid sequence: CASTLPIMNTEAFF.